This paragraph reports one T cell receptor (beta chain). The antigen remains unidentified. This sample's treatment: roughly ten-day PBMC culture with coronavirus spike peptide pools or control peptides (ViraFEST assay). With V trimmed by 6 bases and J by 4 bases, 7 bases remained unmatched. The germline V gene has CDR1 MNHNS and CDR2 SASEGT. The CDR3 is 14 residues long. Sequenced with the Oncomine TCR Beta short-read assay was DNA taken from cultured CD4+ T cells. Scientists extracted genomic DNA from CD4+ T cells grown in culture. One entry per CDR3 protein results from TCRdb running MiXCR on the PCR reads. This table holds around 25,000 distinct CDR3 sequences, approximately 59% found once. The data belong to a study of vaccination and CD4 T cells after COVID-19. The wider study: Two of the convalescents were Hispanic, and convalescents were six males and four females.

Whole-study findings and limits: Spike mono-reactivity was shown by 304 of 307 vaccine-specific clones in convalescent patients.

The sequence was collected from a human donor who received a COVID-19 vaccine. The specimen comprised CD4+ T cells from blood, cultured in vitro, sampled after SARS-CoV-2 vaccination. This rearrangement joins TRBV6-1 to TRBJ1-2; 8 bases align to TRBD1. CDR3 coding DNA: TGTGCCAGCAGACGGACAGGGACCCTCTATGGCTACACCTTC. Translating gives CASRRTGTLYGYTF.